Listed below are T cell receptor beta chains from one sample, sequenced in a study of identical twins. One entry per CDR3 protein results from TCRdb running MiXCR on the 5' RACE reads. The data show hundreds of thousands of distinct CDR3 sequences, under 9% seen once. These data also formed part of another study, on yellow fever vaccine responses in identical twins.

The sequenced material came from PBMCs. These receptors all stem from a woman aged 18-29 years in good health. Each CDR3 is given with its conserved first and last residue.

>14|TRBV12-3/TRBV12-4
CASSFIAATDTQYF
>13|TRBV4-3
CASSQAGESTQYF
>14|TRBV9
CASSSVGGLDEQYF
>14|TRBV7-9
CASQSQEGSQPQHF
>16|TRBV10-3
CAISEPGLAGWNEQFF
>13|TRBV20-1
CSARGNPSYTQYF
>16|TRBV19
CASSSGTSETYNEQFF
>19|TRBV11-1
CASSFTRDPATRERETQYF
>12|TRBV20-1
CSGLAGVGEQFF
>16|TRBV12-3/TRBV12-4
CASSHLTGQGLNEQFF
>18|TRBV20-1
CSARDGGLAGGVKNIQYF
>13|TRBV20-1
CSARDRPYNEQFF
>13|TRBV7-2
CASSLGTRDEQFF
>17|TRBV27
CASSPNPGTYYQETQYF
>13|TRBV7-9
CASSLPTRPSAFF
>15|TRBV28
CASSSSWASNQPQHF
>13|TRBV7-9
CAGDAGITDTQYF
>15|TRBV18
CASSPTIEGYNEQFF
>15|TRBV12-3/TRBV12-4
CASSLTGQGDGEQFF
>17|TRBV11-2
CASSPTRGKAGANVLTF
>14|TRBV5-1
CASSLFKGAYEQYF
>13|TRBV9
CASSVGRVETQYF
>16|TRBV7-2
CASSLEGRPGAYEQYF
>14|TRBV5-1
CASSLAKGNNEQYF
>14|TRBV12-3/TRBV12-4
CASSLNTGFPGYTF
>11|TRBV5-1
CASSSNDEQFF
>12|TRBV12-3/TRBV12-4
CASRGGGYTQYF
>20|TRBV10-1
CASSESRRLAGEREKETQYF
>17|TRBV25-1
CASSESMAGPRISPLHF
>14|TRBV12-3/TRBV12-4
CASSFIGSSYEQYF
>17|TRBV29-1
CSVAGLAGEAAKNIQYF
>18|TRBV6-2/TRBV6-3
CASSYEFREDLSYNEQFF
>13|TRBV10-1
CASMGGNTGELFF
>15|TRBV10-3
CATSPRDRGRDIQYF
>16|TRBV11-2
CASSFVPDLRRGELFF
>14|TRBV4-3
CASSQGRSNSPLHF